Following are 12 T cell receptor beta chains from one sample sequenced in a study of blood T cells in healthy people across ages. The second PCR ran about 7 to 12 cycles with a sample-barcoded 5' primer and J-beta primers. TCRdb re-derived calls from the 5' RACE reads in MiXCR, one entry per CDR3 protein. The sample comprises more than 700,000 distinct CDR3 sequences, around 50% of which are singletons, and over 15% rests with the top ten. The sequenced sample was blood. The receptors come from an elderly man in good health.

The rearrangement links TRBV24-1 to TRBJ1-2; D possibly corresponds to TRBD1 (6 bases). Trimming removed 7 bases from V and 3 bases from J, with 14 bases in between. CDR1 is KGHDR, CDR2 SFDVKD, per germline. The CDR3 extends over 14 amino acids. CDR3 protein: CATRDRQEDYGYTF. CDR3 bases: TGTGCCACCAGGGATCGACAGGAGGACTATGGCTACACCTTC.

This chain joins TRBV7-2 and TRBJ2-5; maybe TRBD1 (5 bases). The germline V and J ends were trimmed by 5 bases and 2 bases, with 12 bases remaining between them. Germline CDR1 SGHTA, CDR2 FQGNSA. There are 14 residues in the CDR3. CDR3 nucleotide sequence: TGTGCCAGCAGCCCATACGACAGTCAAGAGACCCAGTACTTC. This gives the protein CASSPYDSQETQYF. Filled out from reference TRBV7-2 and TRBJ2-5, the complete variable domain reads GAGVSQSPSNKVTEKGKDVELRCDPISGHTALYWYRQSLGQGLEFLIYFQGNSAPDKSGLPSDRFSAERTGGSVSTLTIQRTQQEDSAVYLCASSPYDSQETQYFGPGTRLLVL.

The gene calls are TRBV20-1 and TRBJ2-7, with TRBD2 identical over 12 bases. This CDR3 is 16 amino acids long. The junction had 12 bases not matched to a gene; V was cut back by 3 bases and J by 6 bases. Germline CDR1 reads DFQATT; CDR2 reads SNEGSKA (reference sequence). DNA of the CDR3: TGCAGTGCTAGCCGGGAGACTAGCGGGAGACAGGGCGAGCAGTACTTC. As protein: CSASRETSGRQGEQYF.

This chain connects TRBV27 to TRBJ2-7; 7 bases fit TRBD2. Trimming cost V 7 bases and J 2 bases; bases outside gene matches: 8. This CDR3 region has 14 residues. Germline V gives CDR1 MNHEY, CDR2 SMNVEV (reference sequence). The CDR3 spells CASKIAGGTYEQYF. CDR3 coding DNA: TGTGCCAGCAAGATAGCGGGTGGCACCTACGAGCAGTACTTC.

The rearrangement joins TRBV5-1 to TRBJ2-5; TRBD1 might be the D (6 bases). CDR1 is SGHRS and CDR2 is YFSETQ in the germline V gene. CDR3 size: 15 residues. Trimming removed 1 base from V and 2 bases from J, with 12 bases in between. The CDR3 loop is CASSLFWTEQETQYF. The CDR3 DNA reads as TGCGCCAGCAGCTTGTTTTGGACAGAACAAGAGACCCAGTACTTC. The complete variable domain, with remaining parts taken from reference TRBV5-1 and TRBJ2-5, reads KAGVTQTPRYLIKTRGQQVTLSCSPISGHRSVSWYQQTPGQGLQFLFEYFSETQRNKGNFPGRFSGRQFSNSRSEMNVSTLELGDSALYLCASSLFWTEQETQYFGPGTRLLVL.

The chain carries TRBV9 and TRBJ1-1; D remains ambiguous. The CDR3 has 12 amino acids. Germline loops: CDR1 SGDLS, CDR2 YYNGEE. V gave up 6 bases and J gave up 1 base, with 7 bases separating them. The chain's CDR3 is CASTGSNTEAFF. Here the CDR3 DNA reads TGTGCCAGCACGGGCTCGAACACTGAAGCTTTCTTT.

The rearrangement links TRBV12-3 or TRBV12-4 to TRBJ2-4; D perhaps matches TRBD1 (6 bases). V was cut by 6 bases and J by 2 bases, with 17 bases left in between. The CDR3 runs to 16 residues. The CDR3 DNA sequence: TGTGCCAGCAGCCCGATGTGCACAGGGACCAAAAACATTCAGTACTTC. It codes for CASSPMCTGTKNIQYF.

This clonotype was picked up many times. CDR3 in DNA: TGCAGCGTCCAGAGGGGGGCTAGCGTTCAAGAGACCCAGTACTTC. This translates into CSVQRGASVQETQYF. V gene TRBV29-1 combines with J gene TRBJ2-5; perhaps D is TRBD1 or TRBD2 (6 bases each). Germline CDR1 is SQVTM and CDR2 is ANQGSEA. V was shortened by 6 bases and J by 2 bases, with 19 bases between the two germline ends. This CDR3 spans 15 amino acids.

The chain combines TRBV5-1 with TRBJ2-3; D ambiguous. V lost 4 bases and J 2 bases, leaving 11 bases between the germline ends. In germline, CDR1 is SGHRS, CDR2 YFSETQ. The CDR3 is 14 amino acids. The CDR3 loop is CASSPDHYTDTQYF. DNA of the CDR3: TGCGCCAGCAGCCCTGACCATTACACAGATACGCAGTATTTT. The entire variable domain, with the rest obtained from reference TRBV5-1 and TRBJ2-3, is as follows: KAGVTQTPRYLIKTRGQQVTLSCSPISGHRSVSWYQQTPGQGLQFLFEYFSETQRNKGNFPGRFSGRQFSNSRSEMNVSTLELGDSALYLCASSPDHYTDTQYFGPGTRLTVL.

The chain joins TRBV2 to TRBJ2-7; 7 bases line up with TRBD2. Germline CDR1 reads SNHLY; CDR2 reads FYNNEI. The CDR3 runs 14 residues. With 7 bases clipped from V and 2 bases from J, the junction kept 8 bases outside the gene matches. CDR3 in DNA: TGTGCCAGCACCACGGACGGGGGGACCTACGAGCAGTACTTC. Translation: CASTTDGGTYEQYF.

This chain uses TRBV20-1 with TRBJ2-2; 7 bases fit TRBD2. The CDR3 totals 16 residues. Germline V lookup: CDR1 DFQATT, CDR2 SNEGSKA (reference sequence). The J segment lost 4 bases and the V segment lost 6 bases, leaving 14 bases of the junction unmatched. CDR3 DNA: TGCAGTGCCACCGGGACTAAGGAATTTAGCACCGGGGAGCTGTTTTTT. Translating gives CSATGTKEFSTGELFF.

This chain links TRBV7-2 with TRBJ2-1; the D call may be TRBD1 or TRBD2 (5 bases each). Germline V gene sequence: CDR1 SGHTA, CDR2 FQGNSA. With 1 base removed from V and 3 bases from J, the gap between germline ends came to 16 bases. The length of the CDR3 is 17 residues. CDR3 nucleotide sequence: TGTGCCAGCAGCTTAGTCTCGTTCGGGACCCTCTACAATGAGCAGTTCTTC. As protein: CASSLVSFGTLYNEQFF.